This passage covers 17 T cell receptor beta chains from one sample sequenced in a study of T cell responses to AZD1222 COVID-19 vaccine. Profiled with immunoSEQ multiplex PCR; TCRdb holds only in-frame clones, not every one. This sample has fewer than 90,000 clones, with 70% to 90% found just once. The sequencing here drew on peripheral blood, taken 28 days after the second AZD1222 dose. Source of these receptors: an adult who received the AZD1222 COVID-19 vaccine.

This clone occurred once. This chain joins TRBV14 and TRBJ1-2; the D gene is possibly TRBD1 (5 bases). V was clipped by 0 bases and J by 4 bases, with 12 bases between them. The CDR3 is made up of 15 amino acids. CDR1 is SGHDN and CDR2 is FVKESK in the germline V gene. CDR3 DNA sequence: TGTGCCAGCAGCCAAGATCCGGGACCGAGCTATGGCTACACCTTC. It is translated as CASSQDPGPSYGYTF. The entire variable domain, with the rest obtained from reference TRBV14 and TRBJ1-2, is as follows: EAGVTQFPSHSVIEKGQTVTLRCDPISGHDNLYWYRRVMGKEIKFLLHFVKESKQDESGMPNNRFLAERTGGTYSTLKVQPAELEDSGVYFCASSQDPGPSYGYTFGSGTRLTVV.

The CDR3 spells CAWRARARAYEQYF. As DNA, the CDR3 is TGTGCCTGGAGAGCACGGGCTAGGGCCTACGAGCAGTACTTC. This rearrangement joins TRBV30 to TRBJ2-7, with D uncertain. The CDR3 runs 14 residues. Between the trimmed V and J ends, which lost 3 bases and 2 bases, there was a span of 14 bases. Germline V CDR1 and CDR2: GTSNPN, SVGIG (reference sequence).

For the CDR3, the DNA is TGTGCCAGCAGGACCACCGGGACAGGGGTAGCCGGGGAGCTGTTTTTT. Amino acid sequence: CASRTTGTGVAGELFF. V usage is TRBV28 and J usage is TRBJ2-2; 10 bases map to TRBD1. With V trimmed by 6 bases and J by 6 bases, 10 bases remained unmatched. Germline V lookup: CDR1 MDHEN, CDR2 SYDVKM. CDR3 length: 16 amino acids.

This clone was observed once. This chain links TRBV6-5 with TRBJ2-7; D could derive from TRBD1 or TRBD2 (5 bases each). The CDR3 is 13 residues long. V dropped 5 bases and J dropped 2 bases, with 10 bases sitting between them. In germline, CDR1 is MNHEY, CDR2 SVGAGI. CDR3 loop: CASSPGPTYEQYF. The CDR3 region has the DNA TGTGCCAGCAGTCCGGGACCGACCTACGAGCAGTACTTC.

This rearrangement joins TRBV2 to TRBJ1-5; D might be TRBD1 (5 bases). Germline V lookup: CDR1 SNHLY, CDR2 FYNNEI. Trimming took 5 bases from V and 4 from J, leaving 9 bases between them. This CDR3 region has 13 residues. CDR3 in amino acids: CASSTGTNQPQHF. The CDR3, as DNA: TGTGCCAGCAGTACCGGGACTAATCAGCCCCAGCATTTT. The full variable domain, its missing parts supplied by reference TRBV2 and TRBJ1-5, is EPEVTQTPSHQVTQMGQEVILRCVPISNHLYFYWYRQILGQKVEFLVSFYNNEISEKSEIFDDQFSVERPDGSNFTLKIRSTKLEDSAMYFCASSTGTNQPQHFGDGTRLSIL.

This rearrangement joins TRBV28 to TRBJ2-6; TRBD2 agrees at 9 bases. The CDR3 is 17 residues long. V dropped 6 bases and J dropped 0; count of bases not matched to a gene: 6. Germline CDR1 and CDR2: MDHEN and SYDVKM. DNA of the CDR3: TGTGCCAGCAGACCGCGGGGGGGTTACTCTGGGGCCAACGTCCTGACTTTC. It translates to CASRPRGGYSGANVLTF.

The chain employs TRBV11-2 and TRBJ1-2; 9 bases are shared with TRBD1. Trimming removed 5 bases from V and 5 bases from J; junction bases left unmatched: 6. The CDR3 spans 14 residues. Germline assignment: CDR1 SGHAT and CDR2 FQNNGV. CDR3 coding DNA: TGTGCCAGCAGCCCGGGACAGGGATGGTATGGCTACACCTTC. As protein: CASSPGQGWYGYTF. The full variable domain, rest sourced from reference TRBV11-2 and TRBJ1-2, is EAGVAQSPRYKIIEKRQSVAFWCNPISGHATLYWYQQILGQGPKLLIQFQNNGVVDDSQLPKDRFSAERLKGVDSTLKIQPAKLEDSAVYLCASSPGQGWYGYTFGSGTRLTVV.

This chain's CDR3 is CASSKQGVPSYGYTF. The CDR3 DNA is TGTGCCAGCAGCAAACAGGGGGTCCCCTCCTATGGCTACACCTTC. V usage is TRBV7-6 and J usage is TRBJ1-2, with 8 bases matching TRBD1. Germline CDR1 reads SGHVS; CDR2 reads FNYEAQ. V was pared by 5 bases and J by 4 bases, with 9 bases of the junction left unmatched. CDR3 length: 15 amino acids. Using reference TRBV7-6 and TRBJ1-2 for the parts outside the CDR3, the full variable domain is GAGVSQSPRYKVTKRGQDVALRCDPISGHVSLYWYRQALGQGPEFLTYFNYEAQQDKSGLPNDRFSAERPEGSISTLTIQRTEQRDSAMYRCASSKQGVPSYGYTFGSGTRLTVV.

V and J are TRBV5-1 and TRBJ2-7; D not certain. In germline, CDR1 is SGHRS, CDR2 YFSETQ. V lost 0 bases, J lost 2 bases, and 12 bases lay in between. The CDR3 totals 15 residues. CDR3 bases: TGCGCCAGCAGCTTGGCCAGCGTCGGAACCTACGAGCAGTACTTC. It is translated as CASSLASVGTYEQYF.

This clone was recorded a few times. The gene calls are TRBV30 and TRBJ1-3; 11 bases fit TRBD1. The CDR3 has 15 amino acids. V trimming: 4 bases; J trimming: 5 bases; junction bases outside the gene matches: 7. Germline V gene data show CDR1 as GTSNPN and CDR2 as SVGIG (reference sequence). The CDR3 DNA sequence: TGTGCCTGGACCCTGGACAGGGGGCCGCGAAACACCATATATTTT. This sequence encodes CAWTLDRGPRNTIYF.

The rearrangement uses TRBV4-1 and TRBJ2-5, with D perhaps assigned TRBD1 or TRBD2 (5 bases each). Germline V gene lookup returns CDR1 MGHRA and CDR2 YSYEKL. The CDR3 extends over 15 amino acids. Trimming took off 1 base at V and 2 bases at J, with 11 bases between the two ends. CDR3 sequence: CASSQGRGEQETQYF. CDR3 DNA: TGCGCCAGCAGCCAAGGGAGAGGGGAACAAGAGACCCAGTACTTC.

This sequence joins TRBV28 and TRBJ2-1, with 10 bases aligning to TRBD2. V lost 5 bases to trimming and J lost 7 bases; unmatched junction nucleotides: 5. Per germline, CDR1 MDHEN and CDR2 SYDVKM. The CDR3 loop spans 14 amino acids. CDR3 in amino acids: CASSPMTSGNEQFF. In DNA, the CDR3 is TGTGCCAGCAGTCCCATGACTAGCGGGAATGAGCAGTTCTTC.

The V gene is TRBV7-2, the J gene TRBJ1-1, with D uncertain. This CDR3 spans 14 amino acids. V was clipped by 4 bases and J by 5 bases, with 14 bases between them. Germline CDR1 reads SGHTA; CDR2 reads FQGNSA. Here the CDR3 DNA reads TGTGCCAGCAGCTCGCATACCCTGGGGACTGAAGCTTTCTTT. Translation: CASSSHTLGTEAFF.

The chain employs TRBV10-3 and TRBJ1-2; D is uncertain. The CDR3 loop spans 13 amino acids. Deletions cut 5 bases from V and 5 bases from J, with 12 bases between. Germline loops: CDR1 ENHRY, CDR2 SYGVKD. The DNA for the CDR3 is TGTGCCATCAGTAAGGACGTGGTGTATGGCTACACCTTC. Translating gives CAISKDVVYGYTF.

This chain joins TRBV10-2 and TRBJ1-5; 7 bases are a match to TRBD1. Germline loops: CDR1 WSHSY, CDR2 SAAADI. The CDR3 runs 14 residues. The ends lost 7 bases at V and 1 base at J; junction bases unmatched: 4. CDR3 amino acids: CASKQGTSNQPQHF. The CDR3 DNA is TGCGCCAGCAAACAGGGGACGAGCAATCAGCCCCAGCATTTT.

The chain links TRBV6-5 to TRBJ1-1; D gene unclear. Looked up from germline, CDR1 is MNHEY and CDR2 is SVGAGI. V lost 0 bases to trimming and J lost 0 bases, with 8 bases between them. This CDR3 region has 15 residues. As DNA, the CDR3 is TGTGCCAGCAGTTACTCGGTCAGCATGAACACTGAAGCTTTCTTT. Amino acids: CASSYSVSMNTEAFF.

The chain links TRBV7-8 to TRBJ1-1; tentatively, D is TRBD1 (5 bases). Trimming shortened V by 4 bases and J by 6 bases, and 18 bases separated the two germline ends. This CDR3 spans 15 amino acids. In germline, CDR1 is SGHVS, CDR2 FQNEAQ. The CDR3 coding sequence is TGTGCCAGCAGCTCTAGCGGGGCGGTGTGGGCTGAAGCTTTCTTT. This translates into CASSSSGAVWAEAFF.